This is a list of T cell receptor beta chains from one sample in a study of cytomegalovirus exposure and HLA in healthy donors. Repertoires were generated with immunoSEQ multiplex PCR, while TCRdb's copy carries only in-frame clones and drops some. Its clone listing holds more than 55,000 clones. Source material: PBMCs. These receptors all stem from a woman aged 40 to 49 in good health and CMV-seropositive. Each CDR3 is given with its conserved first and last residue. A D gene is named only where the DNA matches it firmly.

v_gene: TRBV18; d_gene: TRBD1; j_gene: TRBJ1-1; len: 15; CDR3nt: TGTGCCAGCTCACCCGCGGGACAGGGGGACACTGAAGCTTTCTTT; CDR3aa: CASSPAGQGDTEAFF
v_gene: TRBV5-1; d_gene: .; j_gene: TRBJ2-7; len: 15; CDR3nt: TGCGCCAGCAGCTTGGGACCCGACAGTTCCTACGAGCAGTACTTC; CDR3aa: CASSLGPDSSYEQYF
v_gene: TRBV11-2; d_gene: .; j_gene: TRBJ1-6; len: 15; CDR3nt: TGTGCCAGCAGCTTAATTGTCAGAACTAATTCACCCCTCCACTTT; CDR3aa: CASSLIVRTNSPLHF
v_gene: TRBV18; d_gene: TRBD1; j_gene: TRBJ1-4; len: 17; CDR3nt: TGTGCCAGCTCACCACCGGGCAGGGGGACGGCTAATGAAAAACTGTTTTTT; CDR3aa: CASSPPGRGTANEKLFF
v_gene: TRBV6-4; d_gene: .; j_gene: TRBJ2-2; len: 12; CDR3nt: TGTGCCAGCGGGGAGTTGAACGGGGAGCTGTTTTTT; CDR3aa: CASGELNGELFF
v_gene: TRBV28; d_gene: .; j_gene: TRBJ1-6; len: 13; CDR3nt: TGTGCCAGCAGCCACGGGAGAGAGGTAACCCTCCACTTT; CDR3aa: CASSHGREVTLHF
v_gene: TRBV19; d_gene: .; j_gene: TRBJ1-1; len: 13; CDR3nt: TGTGCCAGTAGTATAGAAGGGCGGGCTGAAGCTTTCTTT; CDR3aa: CASSIEGRAEAFF
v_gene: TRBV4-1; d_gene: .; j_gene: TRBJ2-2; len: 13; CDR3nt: TGCGCCAGCAGCCAGACGGGAGCCGGGGAGCTGTTTTTT; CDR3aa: CASSQTGAGELFF
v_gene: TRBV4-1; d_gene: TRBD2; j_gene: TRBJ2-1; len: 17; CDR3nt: TGCGCCAGCAGCCAACCTTTAGCGGGAGTGAGGGGGAATGAGCAGTTCTTC; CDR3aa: CASSQPLAGVRGNEQFF
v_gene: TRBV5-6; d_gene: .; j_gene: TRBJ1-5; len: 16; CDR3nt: TGTGCCAGCAGCTTGCGGGGGGCGCGACACGATCAGCCCCAGCATTTT; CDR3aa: CASSLRGARHDQPQHF
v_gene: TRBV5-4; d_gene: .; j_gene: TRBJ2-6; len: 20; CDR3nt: TGTGCCAGCAGCTTGGGTGTAATTGGTTGGGGCTACTCTGGGGCCAACGTCCTGACTTTC; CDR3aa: CASSLGVIGWGYSGANVLTF
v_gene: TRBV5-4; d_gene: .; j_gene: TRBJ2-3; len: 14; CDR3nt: TGTGCCAGCAGCTTGCCCGGTTACACAGATACGCAGTATTTT; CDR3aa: CASSLPGYTDTQYF
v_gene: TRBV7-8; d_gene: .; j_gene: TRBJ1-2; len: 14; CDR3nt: TGTGCCAGCAGCTCCGGAGGACAGTTCTATGGCTACACCTTC; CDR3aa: CASSSGGQFYGYTF
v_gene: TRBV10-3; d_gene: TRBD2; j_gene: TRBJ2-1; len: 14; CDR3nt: TGTGCCATCAGTGTAGCGGGCCGTAACAATGAGCAGTTCTTC; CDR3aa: CAISVAGRNNEQFF
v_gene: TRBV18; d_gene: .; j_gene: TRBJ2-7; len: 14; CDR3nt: TGTGCCAGCTCACCACTAGGACAAGGTTACGAGCAGTACTTC; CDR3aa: CASSPLGQGYEQYF
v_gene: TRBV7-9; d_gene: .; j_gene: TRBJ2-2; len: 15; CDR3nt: TGTGCCAGCAAAGTCCGAGGGCCGAACACCGGGGAGCTGTTTTTT; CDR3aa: CASKVRGPNTGELFF
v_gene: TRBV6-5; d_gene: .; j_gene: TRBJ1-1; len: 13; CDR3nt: TGTGCCAGCAGTTACGACATGAACACTGAAGCTTTCTTT; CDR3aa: CASSYDMNTEAFF
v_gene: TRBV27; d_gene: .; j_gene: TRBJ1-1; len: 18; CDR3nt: TGTGCCAGCAGTTTGCAGACACAAAGCCCGGGGGGATACACTGAAGCTTTCTTT; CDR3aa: CASSLQTQSPGGYTEAFF
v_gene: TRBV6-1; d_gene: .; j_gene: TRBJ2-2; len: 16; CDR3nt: TGTGCCAGCAGTGAAGCGCTATCAGGATTGGCCGGGGAGCTGTTTTTT; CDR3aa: CASSEALSGLAGELFF
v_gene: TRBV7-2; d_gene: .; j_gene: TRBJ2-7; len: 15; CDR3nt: TGTGCCAGCAGCTTCGGGGGTACCGAGGCTGGCGAGCAGTACTTC; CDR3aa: CASSFGGTEAGEQYF
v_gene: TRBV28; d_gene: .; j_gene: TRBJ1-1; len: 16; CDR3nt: TGTGCCAGCGAACGAGGAGGGAAGGGGTTGAACACTGAAGCTTTCTTT; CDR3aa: CASERGGKGLNTEAFF
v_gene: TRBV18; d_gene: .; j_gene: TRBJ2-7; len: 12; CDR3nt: TGTGCCAGCGCGGCCAGCTCCTACGAGCAGTACTTC; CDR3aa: CASAASSYEQYF
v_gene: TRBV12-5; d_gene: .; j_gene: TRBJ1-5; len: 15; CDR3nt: TGTGCTAGTGGTTTGGCCTCTCGGTACAGTCAGCCCCAGCATTTT; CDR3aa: CASGLASRYSQPQHF
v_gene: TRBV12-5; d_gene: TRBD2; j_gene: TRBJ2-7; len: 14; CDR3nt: TGTGCTAGTGGTGCAGCGGGGGGCTCGGCCGAGCAGTACTTC; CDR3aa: CASGAAGGSAEQYF
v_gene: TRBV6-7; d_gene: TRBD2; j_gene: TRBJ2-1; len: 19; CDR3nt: TGTGCCAGCAGTTACTCGCGTCTTATGCGGGAGGGAACCTACAATGAGCAGTTCTTC; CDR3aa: CASSYSRLMREGTYNEQFF
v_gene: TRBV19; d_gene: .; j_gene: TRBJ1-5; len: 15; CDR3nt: TGTGCCAGTAGTATGGCCACGTTGTCGGGTCAGCCCCAGCATTTT; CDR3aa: CASSMATLSGQPQHF
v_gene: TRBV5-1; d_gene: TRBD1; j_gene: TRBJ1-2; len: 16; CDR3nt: TGCGCCAGCAGCCTGAACCGTGGGACAGGGGACTATGGCTACACCTTC; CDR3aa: CASSLNRGTGDYGYTF
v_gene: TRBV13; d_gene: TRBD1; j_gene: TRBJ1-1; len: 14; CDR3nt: TGTGCCAGCAGCGACCGGACAGGGGGGACTGAAGCTTTCTTT; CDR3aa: CASSDRTGGTEAFF
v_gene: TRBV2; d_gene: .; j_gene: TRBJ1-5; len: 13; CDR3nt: TGTGCCAGCATTAGGGAGCAGAATCAGCCCCAGCATTTT; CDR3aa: CASIREQNQPQHF
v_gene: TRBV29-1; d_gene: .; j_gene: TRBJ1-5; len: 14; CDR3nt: TGCAGCGTAATATTTGGGGCGCGCAATCAGCCCCAGCATTTT; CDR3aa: CSVIFGARNQPQHF
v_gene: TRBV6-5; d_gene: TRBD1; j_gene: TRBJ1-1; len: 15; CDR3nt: TGTGCCAGCAGTTACCTTGGGACAGGGGACCCTGAAGCTTTCTTT; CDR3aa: CASSYLGTGDPEAFF
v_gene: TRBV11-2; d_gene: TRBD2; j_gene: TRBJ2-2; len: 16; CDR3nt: TGTGCCAGCAGCCCACGACTAGCGCTTAACACCGGGGAGCTGTTTTTT; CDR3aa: CASSPRLALNTGELFF
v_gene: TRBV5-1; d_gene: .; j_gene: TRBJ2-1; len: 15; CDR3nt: TGCGCCAGCAGCTTGCTCAGCGGCTCCTACAATGAGCAGTTCTTC; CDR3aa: CASSLLSGSYNEQFF
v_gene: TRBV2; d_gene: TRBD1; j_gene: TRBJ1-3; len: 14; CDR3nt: TGTGCCAGCACAACGGACAGGACGGTTTACACCATATATTTT; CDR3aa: CASTTDRTVYTIYF
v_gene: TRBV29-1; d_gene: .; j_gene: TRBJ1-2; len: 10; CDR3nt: TGCAGCGTTGAAGTGGAGGGCTACACCTTC; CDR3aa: CSVEVEGYTF
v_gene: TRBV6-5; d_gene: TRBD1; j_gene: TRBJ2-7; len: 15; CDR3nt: TGTGCCAGCAGTTACACGGGACAGGGCCCCTACGAGCAGTACTTC; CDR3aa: CASSYTGQGPYEQYF
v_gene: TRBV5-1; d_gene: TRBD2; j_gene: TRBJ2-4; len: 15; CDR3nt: TGCGCCAGCAGCTCATCCGGGACTAGCGGAAACATTCAGTACTTC; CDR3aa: CASSSSGTSGNIQYF
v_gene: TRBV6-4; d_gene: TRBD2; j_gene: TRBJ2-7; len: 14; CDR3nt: TGTGCCAGCGGGGAGGGTTTACCCCACATCGAGCAGTACTTC; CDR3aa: CASGEGLPHIEQYF